The clone carrying this T cell receptor beta chain was recorded many times. Germline CDR1 and CDR2: KGHSH and LQKENI. This CDR3 spans 16 amino acids. V shed 1 base and J shed 6 bases, with 13 bases lying between them. TCRdb re-called the PCR reads via MiXCR. The sample has about 34,000 clones; 17% are singletons. These data are taken from a study of metastatic and nonmetastatic thyroid tumors. All patients reached thyroid surgery having received no treatment beforehand. Specimen: blood. V gene TRBV18 combines with J gene TRBJ1-6, with D tentatively TRBD1 (6 bases). This TCR came from a female donor with papillary thyroid cancer or a benign thyroid nodule (not recorded which). Some clones in this sample may be carry-over from other donors' samples. CDR3 in DNA: TGTGCCAGCTCACCACTCGGGGGGCTAGGTAATTCACCCCTCCACTTT. This encodes CASSPLGGLGNSPLHF.